The next 28 T cell receptor beta chains were all read from a single sample in a study of beta chain features in type 1 diabetes. The antigens of these receptors remain unknown. Whole-study findings and limits: Among all four CD4+ subsets, Type 1 diabetes patients had TCRB CDR3s that were moderately but significantly shorter.

As every portion of the isolated RNA was reverse transcribed, the sequencing read expressed TCRB transcripts. TCRdb keeps only in-frame clones here, not all; method: immunoSEQ multiplex PCR. The sample includes more than 100,000 clones, less than 20% seen only once; the top ten take over 2%. Source material: central memory CD4+ T cells from blood. The source is a man aged 30-40 years with type 1 diabetes.

A few counts support this clone. This chain links TRBV2 with TRBJ2-3; D is perhaps TRBD2 (6 bases). The CDR3 contains 12 residues. Germline V gene sequence: CDR1 SNHLY, CDR2 FYNNEI. The CDR3 bases are TGTGTCTCGGGCGGGACCACAGATACGCAGTATTTT. This encodes CVSGGTTDTQYF. Supplemented by reference TRBV2 and TRBJ2-3, the full variable domain reads EPEVTQTPSHQVTQMGQEVILRCVPISNHLYFYWYRQILGQKVEFLVSFYNNEISEKSEIFDDQFSVERPDGSNFTLKIRSTKLEDSAMYFCVSGGTTDTQYFGPGTRLTVL.

This clone was observed a handful of times. The chain links TRBV29-1 to TRBJ2-1; unclear D gene. Trimming pared 5 bases from V and 5 bases from J, leaving 7 bases between. Germline assignment: CDR1 SQVTM and CDR2 ANQGSEA. The CDR3 extends over 11 amino acids. CDR3 region: CSVSHNNEQFF. In DNA form, the CDR3 reads TGCAGCGTTTCACATAACAATGAGCAGTTCTTC.

This chain joins TRBV27 and TRBJ1-2, with a weak D call TRBD1 (5 bases). The V gene's germline CDR1 is MNHEY and CDR2 SMNVEV (reference sequence). The CDR3 consists of 13 residues. The V end lost 5 bases, the J end lost 1 base, and 8 bases lay between the germline ends. The CDR3 reads CASSLTVNYGYTF. In nucleotides, the CDR3 is TGTGCCAGCAGTCTGACAGTTAACTATGGCTACACCTTC.

The chain couples TRBV5-4 to TRBJ2-1, with TRBD1 identical over 9 bases. Germline values: CDR1 SGHNT, CDR2 YYREEE (reference sequence). The trim removed 2 bases at V and 4 bases at J, leaving 4 bases unmatched. The CDR3 loop spans 15 amino acids. The chain's CDR3 is CASSLPGQGYNEQFF. The CDR3 nucleotides read TGTGCCAGCAGCTTACCGGGACAGGGTTACAATGAGCAGTTCTTC.

In its sample, this clone was seen many times. CDR3 residues: CASSLTSGGALHETQYF. CDR3 sequence (DNA): TGTGCCAGCAGCTTGACTAGCGGGGGGGCTCTACATGAGACCCAGTACTTC. This chain uses TRBV5-5 with TRBJ2-5; 13 bases agree with TRBD2. The length of the CDR3 is 17 residues. Germline lookup yields CDR1 SGHKS and CDR2 YYEKEE (reference sequence). The V segment lost 1 base and the J segment 5 bases; nucleotides outside the gene matches: 8.

In its sample, this clone was seen a few times. The chain has TRBV5-6 and TRBJ2-5; D call uncertain. The germline V and J ends were trimmed by 2 bases and 5 bases, with 13 bases remaining between them. CDR3 length: 14 amino acids. Germline lookup yields CDR1 SGHDT and CDR2 YYEEEE. CDR3 residues: CASSFVATVETQYF. CDR3 DNA: TGTGCCAGCAGCTTTGTAGCTACAGTGGAGACCCAGTACTTC.

V and J are TRBV28 and TRBJ2-6; D is undetermined. Germline loops: CDR1 MDHEN, CDR2 SYDVKM. V shed 2 bases and J shed 1 base, with 6 bases lying between them. The CDR3 is 15 residues long. CDR3 loop: CASSLMGSGANVLTF. The CDR3 nucleotides are TGTGCCAGCAGTTTAATGGGGTCTGGGGCCAACGTCCTGACTTTC. Full variable domain (missing parts from reference TRBV28 and TRBJ2-6): DVKVTQSSRYLVKRTGEKVFLECVQDMDHENMFWYRQDPGLGLRLIYFSYDVKMKEKGDIPEGYSVSREKKERFSLILESASTNQTSMYLCASSLMGSGANVLTFGAGSRLTVL.

The chain links TRBV29-1 to TRBJ2-3; 7 positions match TRBD2. Germline V gene data show CDR1 as SQVTM and CDR2 as ANQGSEA. The CDR3 totals 15 residues. V was clipped by 5 bases and J by 0 bases; unmatched bases: 8. In nucleotides, the CDR3 is TGCAGCGTTAGCGGGGCGGTATCTAGCACAGATACGCAGTATTTT. This translates into CSVSGAVSSTDTQYF.

The sample holds a few counts of this clone. V usage is TRBV13 and J usage is TRBJ1-6; D unresolved. Trimming shortened V by 1 base and J by 9 bases, and 4 bases separated the two germline ends. Germline assignment: CDR1 PRHDT and CDR2 FYEKMQ (reference sequence). This CDR3 is built from 12 residues. The CDR3 sequence is CASSLVRSPLHF. The CDR3 DNA is TGTGCCAGCAGCTTAGTTCGTTCACCCCTCCACTTT.

This sequence joins TRBV11-2 and TRBJ2-1; TRBD2 agrees at 12 bases. Germline-derived CDR1 and CDR2 are SGHAT and FQNNGV. This CDR3 region has 15 residues. J was trimmed by 4 bases and V by 5 bases; bases with no gene match: 3. In DNA form, the CDR3 reads TGTGCCAGCAGCGCTACTAGCGGGGGGTACAATGAGCAGTTCTTC. It codes for CASSATSGGYNEQFF. Drawing the rest from reference TRBV11-2 and TRBJ2-1, the complete variable domain is EAGVAQSPRYKIIEKRQSVAFWCNPISGHATLYWYQQILGQGPKLLIQFQNNGVVDDSQLPKDRFSAERLKGVDSTLKIQPAKLEDSAVYLCASSATSGGYNEQFFGPGTRLTVL.

The chain's CDR3 is CASSKGATSGDQETQYF. In nucleotides, the CDR3 is TGTGCCAGCAGCAAGGGGGCGACTAGCGGGGACCAAGAGACCCAGTACTTC. The chain couples TRBV9 to TRBJ2-5, with 11 bases identical to TRBD2. Per the germline V gene, CDR1 is SGDLS and CDR2 is YYNGEE. The CDR3 covers 17 residues. Germline trimming cut 4 bases from V and 0 bases from J; bases unmatched to any gene: 8. The variable domain in full, completed from reference TRBV9 and TRBJ2-5, reads DSGVTQTPKHLITATGQRVTLRCSPRSGDLSVYWYQQSLDQGLQFLIQYYNGEERAKGNILERFSAQQFPDLHSELNLSSLELGDSALYFCASSKGATSGDQETQYFGPGTRLLVL.

This clone was counted only a few times. J is TRBJ2-4 and V is TRBV7-8; the match to TRBD1 covers 7 bases. Trimming at V came to 1 base and at J to 2 bases, leaving 8 bases not matched to a gene. CDR3 length: 17 residues. In germline, CDR1 is SGHVS, CDR2 FQNEAQ. CDR3 sequence: CASSLGTKGGSKNIQYF. The CDR3 DNA reads TGTGCCAGCAGCTTAGGGACCAAAGGGGGCTCCAAAAACATTCAGTACTTC.

This clone was detected a few times. The chain has TRBV4-3 and TRBJ1-2, with 9 bases matching TRBD1. The length of the CDR3 is 15 residues. The germline V gene encodes CDR1 LGHNA and CDR2 YSLEER. The V and J ends lost 4 bases and 5 bases, in that order; junction bases with no gene match: 8. The CDR3 sequence: CASSRGQGMVYGYTF. The CDR3 DNA reads TGCGCCAGCAGCCGAGGACAGGGGATGGTTTATGGCTACACCTTC.

This sequence joins TRBV2 and TRBJ1-6, with a weak D call TRBD1 (5 bases). The CDR3 length is 15 residues. V was shortened by 7 bases and J by 8 bases, with 18 bases between the two germline ends. CDR1 SNHLY and CDR2 FYNNEI come from the germline V gene. In DNA form, the CDR3 reads TGTGCCAGCACGAAAGGGCCAGGGATGGATTCACCCCTCCACTTT. Translating gives CASTKGPGMDSPLHF.

This clone turned up a few times. J is TRBJ1-4 and V is TRBV4-3; D call uncertain. The CDR3 runs 15 residues. The germline CDR1 and CDR2 sequences are LGHNA and YSLEER. V lost 4 bases to trimming and J lost 5 bases, with 14 bases between them. The CDR3 DNA reads TGCGCCAGCAGCCCCTCCGAGTCCCTCAATGAAAAACTGTTTTTT. The encoded protein is CASSPSESLNEKLFF.

This chain connects TRBV11-2 to TRBJ2-3, with 8 bases that match TRBD1. The junction had 9 bases not matched to a gene; V was cut back by 1 base and J by 3 bases. Germline CDR1 reads SGHAT; CDR2 reads FQNNGV. This CDR3 region has 17 residues. The CDR3 sequence is CASSLAYRGSGTDTQYF. For the CDR3, the DNA is TGTGCCAGCAGCTTAGCCTACAGGGGGTCAGGGACAGATACGCAGTATTTT.

This clone was counted only a few times. The chain uses TRBV2 and TRBJ1-6; perhaps TRBD1 as D (5 bases). Trimming took 8 bases from V and 5 from J, leaving 13 bases between them. Germline V gene sequence: CDR1 SNHLY, CDR2 FYNNEI. CDR3 length: 14 residues. The CDR3 DNA is TGTGCCAGCTCGGCGACAGTGGATAATTCACCCCTCCACTTT. This codes for CASSATVDNSPLHF.

There are a few counts of this clone. The CDR3 DNA is TGTGCCAGCAGTCTGAGGGATGTTGGCTACACCTTC. Translation gives CASSLRDVGYTF. The chain joins TRBV28 to TRBJ1-2; the D is unclear. Looked up from germline, CDR1 is MDHEN and CDR2 is SYDVKM. The CDR3 extends over 12 amino acids. V was trimmed by 5 bases and J by 7 bases, leaving 11 bases between them.

The V and J genes are TRBV14 and TRBJ2-6; D gene uncertain. The ends were cut back, 4 bases at V and 1 base at J, with 17 bases in the middle. There are 18 residues in the CDR3. The germline V gene encodes CDR1 SGHDN and CDR2 FVKESK. As DNA, the CDR3 is TGTGCCAGCAGCCGGGAACACAGTACTACTTCTGGGGCCAACGTCCTGACTTTC. This codes for CASSREHSTTSGANVLTF.

The V and J genes are TRBV11-3 and TRBJ2-4; D gene ambiguous. V dropped 1 base and J dropped 6 bases, with 16 bases sitting between them. The CDR3 spans 16 residues. Looked up from germline, CDR1 is SGHNT and CDR2 is YENEEA. CDR3 loop: CASSLGGTSVPNIQYF. The DNA for the CDR3 is TGTGCCAGCAGCTTAGGTGGAACCTCGGTGCCAAACATTCAGTACTTC. The full variable domain, with the rest looked up from reference TRBV11-3 and TRBJ2-4, is EAGVVQSPRYKIIEKKQPVAFWCNPISGHNTLYWYLQNLGQGPELLIRYENEEAVDDSQLPKDRFSAERLKGVDSTLKIQPAELGDSAVYLCASSLGGTSVPNIQYFGAGTRLSVL.

The V gene is TRBV30, the J gene TRBJ2-5, with D possibly matching TRBD2 (5 bases). V lost 2 bases and J 5 bases, leaving 9 bases between the germline ends. This CDR3 is 12 amino acids long. Germline-derived CDR1 and CDR2 are GTSNPN and SVGIG (reference sequence). As DNA, the CDR3 is TGTGCCTGGAGTTCGAGGGTCGAGACCCAGTACTTC. This encodes CAWSSRVETQYF.

The chain joins TRBV1 to TRBJ1-2; the table's D call TRBD1 went unverified against the DNA. TRBV1 has pseudogene status. This CDR3 comprises 15 residues. CDR3 coding DNA: TGCACCAGCAGCCAAGTACCGACAGGGAGTGATGGCTACACCTTC. It encodes CTSSQVPTGSDGYTF.

This clone was detected a few times. The J gene is TRBJ2-3, the V gene TRBV19; the match to TRBD2 covers 10 bases. The V gene's germline CDR1 is LNHDA and CDR2 SQIVND (reference sequence). Trimming cost V 6 bases and J 6 bases; bases outside gene matches: 9. The CDR3 has 15 amino acids. CDR3 sequence (DNA): TGTGCCAGTAGAAGCGGGGGGGCCGGATTCGATACGCAGTATTTT. Amino acids: CASRSGGAGFDTQYF.

On this clone itself: It is likely a read error: a sequence one base away is far more abundant. This sequence joins TRBV6-5 and TRBJ2-5, with 9 bases lining up with TRBD1. This CDR3 comprises 15 residues. Losses at the gene ends were 3 bases for V and 7 bases for J; bases not matched to a gene: 9. Germline CDR1 reads MNHEY; CDR2 reads SVGAGI. In DNA, the CDR3 is TGTGCCAGCAGTTATCCGGGACAGGGAATCGCGACCCAGTACTTC. Protein: CASSYPGQGIATQYF.

CDR3 protein: CASSLVSSGGQDTQYF. The CDR3 DNA reads TGCGCCAGCAGCTTGGTCTCCAGCGGGGGACAAGATACGCAGTATTTT. The chain has TRBV5-1 and TRBJ2-3, with TRBD2 matching 8 bases. Germline V CDR1 and CDR2: SGHRS, YFSETQ. The length of the CDR3 is 16 residues. J gave up 5 bases and V 0 bases, and 8 bases lay outside the gene matches.

This chain joins TRBV28 and TRBJ2-4, with 7 bases identical to TRBD1. The CDR3 runs to 14 residues. The V segment lost 4 bases and the J segment 9 bases; nucleotides outside the gene matches: 9. CDR1 MDHEN and CDR2 SYDVKM come from the germline V gene. The CDR3: CASSSPTGWVIQYF. In DNA form, the CDR3 reads TGTGCCAGCAGTTCCCCGACAGGGTGGGTCATTCAGTACTTC.

This clone was counted only a few times. The V gene is TRBV4-1, the J gene TRBJ2-1; 8 bases map to TRBD2. V lost 0 bases to trimming and J lost 5 bases; unmatched junction nucleotides: 6. The germline V gene encodes CDR1 MGHRA and CDR2 YSYEKL. The CDR3 loop spans 16 amino acids. The CDR3 nucleotides are TGCGCCAGCAGCCAAGAGGAGCGGGGGACACACAATGAGCAGTTCTTC. Translating it yields CASSQEERGTHNEQFF.

The chain joins TRBV12-5 to TRBJ1-5; D is unresolved. In germline, CDR1 is LGHNT, CDR2 FRNRAP. V was cut by 3 bases and J by 3 bases, with 6 bases left in between. The CDR3 contains 13 residues. CDR3 sequence (DNA): TGTGCTAGTGGTTTTGATGTCAATCAGCCCCAGCATTTT. Translation gives CASGFDVNQPQHF.